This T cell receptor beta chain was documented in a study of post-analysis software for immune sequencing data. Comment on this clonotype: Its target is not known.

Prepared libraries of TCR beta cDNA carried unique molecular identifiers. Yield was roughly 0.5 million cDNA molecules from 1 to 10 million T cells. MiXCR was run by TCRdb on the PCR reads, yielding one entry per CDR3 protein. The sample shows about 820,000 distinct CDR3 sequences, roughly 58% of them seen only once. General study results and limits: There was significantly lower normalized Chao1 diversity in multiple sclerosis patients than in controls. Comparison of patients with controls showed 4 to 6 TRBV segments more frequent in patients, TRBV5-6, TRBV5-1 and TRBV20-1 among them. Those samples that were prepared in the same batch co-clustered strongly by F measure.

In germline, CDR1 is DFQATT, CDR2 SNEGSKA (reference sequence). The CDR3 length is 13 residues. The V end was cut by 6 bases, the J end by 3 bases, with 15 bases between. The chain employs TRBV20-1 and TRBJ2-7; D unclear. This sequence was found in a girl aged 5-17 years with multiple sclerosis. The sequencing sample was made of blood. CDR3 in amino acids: CSADPQQRYEQYF. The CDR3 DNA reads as TGCAGTGCGGACCCCCAACAGCGCTACGAGCAGTACTTC.